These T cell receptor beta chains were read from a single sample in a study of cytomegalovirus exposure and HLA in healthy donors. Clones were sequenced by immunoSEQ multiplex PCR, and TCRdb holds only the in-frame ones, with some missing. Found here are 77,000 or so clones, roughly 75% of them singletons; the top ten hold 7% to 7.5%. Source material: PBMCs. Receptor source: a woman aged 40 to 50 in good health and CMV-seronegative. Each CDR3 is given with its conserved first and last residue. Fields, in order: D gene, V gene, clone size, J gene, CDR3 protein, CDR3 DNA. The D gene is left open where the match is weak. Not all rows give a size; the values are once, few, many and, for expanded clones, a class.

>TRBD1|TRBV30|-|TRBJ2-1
CAWSVPGGQASFGDEQFF
TGTGCCTGGAGTGTCCCAGGGGGACAGGCGAGTTTTGGGGATGAGCAGTTCTTC
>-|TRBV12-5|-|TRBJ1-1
CASGFGDTAEAFF
TGTGCTAGTGGTTTCGGGGACACTGCCGAAGCTTTCTTT
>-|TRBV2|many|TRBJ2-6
CASSEGYPGSGANVLTF
TGTGCCAGCAGTGAGGGATATCCAGGGTCTGGGGCCAACGTCCTGACTTTC
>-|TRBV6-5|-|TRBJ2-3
CASSPGLWDTQYF
TGTGCCAGCAGCCCGGGTCTATGGGATACGCAGTATTTT
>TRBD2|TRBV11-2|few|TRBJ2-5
CASSLPRGGLRETQYF
TGTGCCAGCAGCTTACCTCGGGGGGGCCTGAGGGAGACCCAGTACTTC
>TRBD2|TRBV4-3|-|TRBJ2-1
CASSQEGLAGINEQFF
TGCGCCAGCAGCCAAGAGGGACTAGCGGGAATAAATGAGCAGTTCTTC
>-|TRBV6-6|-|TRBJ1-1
CASRTPMNTEAFF
TGTGCCAGCAGAACTCCAATGAACACTGAAGCTTTCTTT
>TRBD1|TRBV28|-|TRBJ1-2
CASSLGRGNYGYTF
TGTGCCAGCAGTTTAGGCAGGGGGAACTATGGCTACACCTTC
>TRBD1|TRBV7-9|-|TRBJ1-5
CASSLYHGQVGQPQHF
TGTGCCAGCAGCTTGTACCACGGACAGGTAGGCCAGCCCCAGCATTTT
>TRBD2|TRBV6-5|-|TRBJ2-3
CASKDGTSVADTQYF
TGTGCCAGCAAGGACGGGACTAGCGTCGCAGATACGCAGTATTTT
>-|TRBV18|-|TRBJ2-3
CASSPQGTDTQYF
TGTGCCAGCTCACCACAGGGGACAGATACGCAGTATTTT
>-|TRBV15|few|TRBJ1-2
CATSRDGRRKNYGYTF
TGTGCCACCAGCAGAGATGGTCGCAGGAAGAACTATGGCTACACCTTC
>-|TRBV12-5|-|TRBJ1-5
CASGLVGQGNQPQHF
TGTGCTAGTGGTTTGGTGGGGCAGGGTAATCAGCCCCAGCATTTT
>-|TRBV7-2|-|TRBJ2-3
CASSPGFRREDTQYF
TGTGCCAGCAGCCCGGGGTTTCGTAGGGAAGATACGCAGTATTTT
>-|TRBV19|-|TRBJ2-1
CASGGTEQFF
TGTGCCAGTGGCGGGACTGAGCAGTTCTTC
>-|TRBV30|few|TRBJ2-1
CAWAGLTYNEQFF
TGTGCCTGGGCGGGACTTACCTACAATGAGCAGTTCTTC
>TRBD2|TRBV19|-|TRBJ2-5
CASSSQRLAGGQETQYF
TGTGCCAGTAGTAGCCAAAGACTAGCGGGGGGGCAAGAGACCCAGTACTTC
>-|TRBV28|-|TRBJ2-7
CASSRIATGSYEQYF
TGTGCCAGCAGCCGGATAGCGACGGGGTCCTACGAGCAGTACTTC
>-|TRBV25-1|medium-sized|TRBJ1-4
CASSSGKSNEKLFF
TGTGCCAGCAGCTCAGGGAAATCTAATGAAAAACTGTTTTTT
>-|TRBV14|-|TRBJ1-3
CASSQAAGNAIYF
TGTGCCAGCAGCCAAGCAGCGGGCAACGCCATATATTTT
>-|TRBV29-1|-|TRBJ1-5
CSVRTPDQPQHF
TGCAGCGTTCGGACACCGGATCAGCCCCAGCATTTT
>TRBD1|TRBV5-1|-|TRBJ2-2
CASSLALQGAGTGELFF
TGCGCCAGCAGCTTGGCCCTACAGGGGGCGGGCACCGGGGAGCTGTTTTTT
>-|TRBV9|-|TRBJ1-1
CASSRGYAGNEAFF
TGTGCCAGCAGCCGGGGTTACGCAGGCAATGAAGCTTTCTTT
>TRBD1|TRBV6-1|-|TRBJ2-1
CASSADRGIYNEQFF
TGTGCCAGCAGTGCGGACAGGGGGATCTACAATGAGCAGTTCTTC
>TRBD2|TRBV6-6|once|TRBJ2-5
CASSPLSGGTQETQYF
TGTGCCAGCAGTCCCCTTAGCGGGGGGACCCAAGAGACCCAGTACTTC
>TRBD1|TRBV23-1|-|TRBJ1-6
CASSQSWDWDRRHSPLHF
TGCGCCAGCAGTCAATCGTGGGATTGGGACAGGAGGCATTCACCCCTCCACTTT
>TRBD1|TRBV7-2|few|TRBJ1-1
CASSSFLTYMDREGAFF
TGTGCCAGCAGCTCCTTCCTAACTTATATGGACAGGGAGGGGGCTTTCTTT
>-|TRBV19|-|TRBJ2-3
CASSRQRNTDTQYF
TGTGCCAGTAGTAGACAGAGGAACACAGATACGCAGTATTTT
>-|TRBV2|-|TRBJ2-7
CATLALNGYEQYF
TGTGCCACCCTCGCTCTCAACGGCTACGAGCAGTACTTC
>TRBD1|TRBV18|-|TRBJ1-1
CASSPGQGAGTEAFF
TGTGCCAGCTCACCGGGACAGGGGGCTGGCACTGAAGCTTTCTTT
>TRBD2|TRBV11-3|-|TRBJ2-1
CASSLGAGVWYNEQFF
TGTGCCAGCAGCTTAGGAGCGGGAGTATGGTACAATGAGCAGTTCTTC
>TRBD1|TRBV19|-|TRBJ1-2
CASNQGEYGYTF
TGTGCCAGTAACCAGGGGGAATATGGCTACACCTTC
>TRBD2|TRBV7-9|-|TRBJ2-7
CASSAGLAGGISEQYF
TGTGCCAGCAGCGCGGGACTAGCGGGGGGCATCTCCGAGCAGTACTTC
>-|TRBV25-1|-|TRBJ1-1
CASSEHRPGRDTEAFF
TGTGCCAGCAGTGAACACCGCCCGGGGAGGGACACTGAAGCTTTCTTT
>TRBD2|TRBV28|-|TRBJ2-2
CASSRTSGRIGELFF
TGTGCCAGCTCTCGGACTAGCGGGAGGATCGGGGAGCTGTTTTTT
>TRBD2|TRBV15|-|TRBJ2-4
CATSRDFLAGGLQYF
TGTGCCACCAGCAGAGATTTCCTAGCGGGAGGCCTTCAGTACTTC
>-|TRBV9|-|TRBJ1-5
CASSKGVSNQPQHF
TGTGCCAGCAGCAAAGGAGTGAGCAATCAGCCCCAGCATTTT
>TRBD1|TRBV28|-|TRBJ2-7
CASVSGGFYEQYF
TGTGCCAGCGTGTCAGGGGGCTTTTACGAGCAGTACTTC
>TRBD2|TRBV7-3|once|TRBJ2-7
CASSLGAGGYEQYF
TGTGCCAGCAGCTTAGGGGCGGGAGGTTACGAGCAGTACTTC
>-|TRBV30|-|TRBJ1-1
CAWRDTLNTEAFF
TGTGCCTGGCGGGACACCCTGAACACTGAAGCTTTCTTT
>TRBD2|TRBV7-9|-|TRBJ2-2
CASSLGTSGIPYTGELFF
TGTGCCAGCAGCTTAGGGACTAGCGGGATACCTTACACCGGGGAGCTGTTTTTT
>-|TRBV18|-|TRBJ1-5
CASSPDQGGQPQHF
TGTGCCAGCTCACCCGACCAGGGTGGGCAGCCCCAGCATTTT
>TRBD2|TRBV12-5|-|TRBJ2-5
CASGFTGGTQYF
TGTGCTAGTGGTTTCACGGGGGGGACCCAGTACTTC
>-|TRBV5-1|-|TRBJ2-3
CASSTTGYSTDTQYF
TGCGCCAGCAGCACGACAGGTTACAGCACAGATACGCAGTATTTT
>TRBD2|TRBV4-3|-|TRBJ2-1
CASSYGLAVYNEQFF
TGCGCCAGCAGCTACGGACTAGCGGTCTACAATGAGCAGTTCTTC
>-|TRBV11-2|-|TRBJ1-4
CASSLRGGLATNEKLFF
TGTGCCAGCAGCTTAAGGGGGGGCCTAGCAACTAATGAAAAACTGTTTTTT
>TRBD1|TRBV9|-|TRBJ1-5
CASSVGQGWNMDQPQHF
TGTGCCAGCAGCGTCGGACAGGGGTGGAATATGGATCAGCCCCAGCATTTT
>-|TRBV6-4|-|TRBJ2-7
CASSEGGGASYEQYF
TGTGCCAGCAGTGAAGGGGGGGGCGCGTCCTACGAGCAGTACTTC
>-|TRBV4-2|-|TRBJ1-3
CASSQTGGVGNTIYF
TGTGCCAGCAGCCAAACCGGCGGGGTCGGAAACACCATATATTTT
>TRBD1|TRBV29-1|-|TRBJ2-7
CSVEDQPQPGQGYEQYF
TGCAGCGTTGAAGATCAACCACAACCGGGACAGGGATACGAGCAGTACTTC
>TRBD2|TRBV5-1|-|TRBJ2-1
CASSLGLGNNEQFF
TGCGCCAGCAGCCTGGGACTAGGAAACAATGAGCAGTTCTTC
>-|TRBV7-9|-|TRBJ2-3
CASSLALGGTDTQYF
TGTGCCAGCAGCTTAGCGCTAGGTGGGACAGATACGCAGTATTTT
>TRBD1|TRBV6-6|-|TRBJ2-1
CASSYSTQGTEQFF
TGTGCCAGCAGTTACTCAACACAGGGGACTGAGCAGTTCTTC
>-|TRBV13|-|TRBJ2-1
CASSLGRALTLAYNEQFF
TGTGCCAGCAGCTTAGGCAGGGCTCTCACTTTGGCCTACAATGAGCAGTTCTTC
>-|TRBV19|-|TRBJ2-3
CASSSRTTSSTDTQYF
TGTGCCAGTAGTTCCCGGACTACATCTAGCACAGATACGCAGTATTTT